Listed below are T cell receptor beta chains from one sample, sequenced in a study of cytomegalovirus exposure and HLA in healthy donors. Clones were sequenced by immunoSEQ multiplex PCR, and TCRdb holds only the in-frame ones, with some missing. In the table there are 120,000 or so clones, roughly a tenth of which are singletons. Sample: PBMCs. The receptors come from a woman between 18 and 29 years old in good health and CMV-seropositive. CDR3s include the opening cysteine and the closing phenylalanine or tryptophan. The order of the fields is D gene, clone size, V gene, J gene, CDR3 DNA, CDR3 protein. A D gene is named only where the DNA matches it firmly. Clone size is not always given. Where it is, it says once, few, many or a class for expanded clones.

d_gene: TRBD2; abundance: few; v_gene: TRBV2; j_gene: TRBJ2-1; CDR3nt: TGTGCCAGCATAGGGCTAGCGGACAATGAGCAGTTCTTC; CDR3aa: CASIGLADNEQFF
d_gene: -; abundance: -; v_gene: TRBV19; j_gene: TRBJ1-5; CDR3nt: TGTGCCAGTAGTATCCCGCCCAGGGTAGGTCAGCCCCAGCATTTT; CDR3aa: CASSIPPRVGQPQHF
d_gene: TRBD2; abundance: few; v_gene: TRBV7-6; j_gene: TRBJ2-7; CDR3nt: TGTGCCAGCAGCTTACAACTAGCGGGAGGGCCGGACGAGCAGTACTTC; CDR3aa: CASSLQLAGGPDEQYF
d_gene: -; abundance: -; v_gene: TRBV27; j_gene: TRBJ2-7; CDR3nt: TGTGCCAGCAGTTTTTCCGGACTATCCTACGAGCAGTACTTC; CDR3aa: CASSFSGLSYEQYF
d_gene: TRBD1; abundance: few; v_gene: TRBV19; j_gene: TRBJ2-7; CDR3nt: TGTGCCAGTAGTATAATAGGTTTTTCGGTAGGGACAGGCATCTCCTACGAGCAGTACTTC; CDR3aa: CASSIIGFSVGTGISYEQYF
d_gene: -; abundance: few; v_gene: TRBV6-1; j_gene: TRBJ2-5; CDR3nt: TGTGCCACCAAACTAGGGCAAGAGACCCAGTACTTC; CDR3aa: CATKLGQETQYF
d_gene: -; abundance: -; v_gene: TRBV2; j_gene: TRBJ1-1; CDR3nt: TGTGCCAGCACCCTTGAGGGTCCAAACACTGAAGCTTTCTTT; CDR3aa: CASTLEGPNTEAFF
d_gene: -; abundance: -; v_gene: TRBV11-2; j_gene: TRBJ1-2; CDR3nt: TGTGCCAGCAGCCCCATGGGGGGGGGACAAGGCTACACCTTC; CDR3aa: CASSPMGGGQGYTF
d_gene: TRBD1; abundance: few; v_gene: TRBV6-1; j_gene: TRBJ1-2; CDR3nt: TGTGCCGTCACCCCACAGGGGATCGGTGGCTACACCTTC; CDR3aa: CAVTPQGIGGYTF
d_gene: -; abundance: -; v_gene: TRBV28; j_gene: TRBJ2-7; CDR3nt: TGTGCCAGCAGTTTGTCGCTAGGTTCCTACGAGCAGTACTTC; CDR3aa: CASSLSLGSYEQYF
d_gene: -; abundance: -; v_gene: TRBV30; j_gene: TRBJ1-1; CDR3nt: TGTGCCTGGAGTGTACAGATCACAGGGGAAGCTTTCTTT; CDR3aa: CAWSVQITGEAFF
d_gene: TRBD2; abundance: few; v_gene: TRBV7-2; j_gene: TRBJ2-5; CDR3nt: TGTGCCAGCACACACCATGAAGGACTAGCGGGATTCCAAGAGACCCAGTACTTC; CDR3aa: CASTHHEGLAGFQETQYF
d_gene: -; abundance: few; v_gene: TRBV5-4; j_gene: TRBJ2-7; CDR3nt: TGTGCCAGCAGCTTGTCGGACAGGGAGGGCGAGCAGTACTTC; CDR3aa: CASSLSDREGEQYF
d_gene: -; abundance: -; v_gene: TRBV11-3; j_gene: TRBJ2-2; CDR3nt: TGTGCCAGCAGTCGAGGGACGAACACCGGGGAGCTGTTTTTT; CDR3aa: CASSRGTNTGELFF
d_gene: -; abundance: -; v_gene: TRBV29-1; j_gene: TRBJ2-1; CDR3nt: TGCAGCGTTGGGACAGCCTACTACAATGAGCAGTTCTTC; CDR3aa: CSVGTAYYNEQFF
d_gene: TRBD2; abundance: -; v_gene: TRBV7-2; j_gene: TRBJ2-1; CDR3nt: TGTGCCAGCAGCTTCCTCCCTTCCCTAGCGGGAGGGCCATACAATGAGCAGTTCTTC; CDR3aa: CASSFLPSLAGGPYNEQFF
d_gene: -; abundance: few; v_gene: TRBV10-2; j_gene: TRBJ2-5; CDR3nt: TGCGCCACGGGGCAGGGGCGGGAGACCCAGTACTTC; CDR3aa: CATGQGRETQYF
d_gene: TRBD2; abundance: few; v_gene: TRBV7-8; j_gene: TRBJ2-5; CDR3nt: TGTGCCAGCAGCTCCTATAGCGGGGCCGGTGAGACCCAGTACTTC; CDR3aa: CASSSYSGAGETQYF
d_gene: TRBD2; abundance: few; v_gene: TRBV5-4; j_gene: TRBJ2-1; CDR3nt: TGTGCCAGCAGCTTGGGGACTAGCGGGAGGGCAGGTGCTGGCAATGAGCAGTTCTTC; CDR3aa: CASSLGTSGRAGAGNEQFF
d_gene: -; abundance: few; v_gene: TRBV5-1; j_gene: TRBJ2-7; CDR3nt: TGCGCCAGCAGCTTGGGGCAGTCCACCTACGAGCAGTACTTC; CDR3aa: CASSLGQSTYEQYF
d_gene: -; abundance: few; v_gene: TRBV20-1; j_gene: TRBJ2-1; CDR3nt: TGCAGTGCTCCTACTTACAATGAGCAGTTCTTC; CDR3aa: CSAPTYNEQFF
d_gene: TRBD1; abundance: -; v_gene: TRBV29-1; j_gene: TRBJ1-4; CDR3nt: TGCAGCGCCTTGACAGGGGGCAATGAAAAACTGTTTTTT; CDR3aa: CSALTGGNEKLFF
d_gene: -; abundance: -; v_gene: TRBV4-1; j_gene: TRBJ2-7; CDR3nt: TGCGCCAGCAGTGCGGGATTGGGCTACGAGCAGTACTTC; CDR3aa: CASSAGLGYEQYF
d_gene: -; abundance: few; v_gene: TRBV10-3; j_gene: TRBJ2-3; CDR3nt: TGTGCCATCAGTGAGTCGGGCGGCACAGATACGCAGTATTTT; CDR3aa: CAISESGGTDTQYF
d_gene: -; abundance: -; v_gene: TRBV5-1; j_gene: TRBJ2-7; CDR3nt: TGCGCCAGCAGCTCCCCTCCCCAACTGGAGCAGTACTTC; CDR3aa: CASSSPPQLEQYF
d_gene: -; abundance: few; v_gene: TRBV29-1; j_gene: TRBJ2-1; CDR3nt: TGCAGCGTTGAACGAGCGAGCTCCTACAATGAGCAGTTCTTC; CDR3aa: CSVERASSYNEQFF
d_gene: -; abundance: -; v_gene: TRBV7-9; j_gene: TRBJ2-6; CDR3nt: TGTGCCAGCAGCTCACCCCCCCTGGAGAGCTCTGGGGCCAACGTCCTGACTTTC; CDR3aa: CASSSPPLESSGANVLTF
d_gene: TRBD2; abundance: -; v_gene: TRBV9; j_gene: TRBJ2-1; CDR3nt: TGTGCCAGCAGCTTGACTAGCGAATGGTACAATGAGCAGTTCTTC; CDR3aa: CASSLTSEWYNEQFF
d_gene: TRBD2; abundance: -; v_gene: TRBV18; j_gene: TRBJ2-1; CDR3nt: TGTGCCAGCTCACCCACTAGCGGGAACAACAATGAGCAGTTCTTC; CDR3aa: CASSPTSGNNNEQFF
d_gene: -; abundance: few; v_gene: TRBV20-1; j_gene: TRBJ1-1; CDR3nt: TGCAGTGCTAAGGGGGGGACACGAGCTTTCTTT; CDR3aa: CSAKGGTRAFF
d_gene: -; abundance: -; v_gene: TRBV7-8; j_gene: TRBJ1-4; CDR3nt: TGTGCCAGCAGCTTAGGGGGGGGTTTCGGGGAAAAACTGTTTTTT; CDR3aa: CASSLGGGFGEKLFF
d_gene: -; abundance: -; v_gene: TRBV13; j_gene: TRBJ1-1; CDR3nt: TGTGCCAGCAGCTTCAGTCCGAGGGCTAATGAAGCTTTCTTT; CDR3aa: CASSFSPRANEAFF
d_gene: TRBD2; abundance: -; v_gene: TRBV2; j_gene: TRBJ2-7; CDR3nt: TGTGCCAGCGAGGGACTAGCCTACGAGCAGTACTTC; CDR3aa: CASEGLAYEQYF
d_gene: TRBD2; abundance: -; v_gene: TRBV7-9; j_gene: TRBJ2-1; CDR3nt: TGTGCCATGATGGAAGGGACTAACTACAATGAGCAGTTCTTC; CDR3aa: CAMMEGTNYNEQFF
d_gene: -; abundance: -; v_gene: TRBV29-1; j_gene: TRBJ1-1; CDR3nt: TGCAGCATCTACCCTGGGAACACTGAAGCTTTCTTT; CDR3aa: CSIYPGNTEAFF
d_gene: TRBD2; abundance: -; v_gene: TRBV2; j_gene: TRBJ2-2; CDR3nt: TGTGCCAGCAAGGCGGGAGTAGGCGGGGAGCTGTTTTTT; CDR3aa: CASKAGVGGELFF
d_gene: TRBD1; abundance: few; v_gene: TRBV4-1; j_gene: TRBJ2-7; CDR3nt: TGCGCCAGCAGCCTCGAACGGACAGGACTCTACGAGCAGTACTTC; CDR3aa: CASSLERTGLYEQYF
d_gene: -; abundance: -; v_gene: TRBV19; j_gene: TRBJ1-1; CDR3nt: TGTGCCAGTAGTTACCGGGAGGGAAACACTGAAGCTTTCTTT; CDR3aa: CASSYREGNTEAFF
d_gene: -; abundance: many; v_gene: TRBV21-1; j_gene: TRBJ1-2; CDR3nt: TGTGCCAGCAGCAAAGCCAGGGGGCGCGGCTACACCTTC; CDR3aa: CASSKARGRGYTF
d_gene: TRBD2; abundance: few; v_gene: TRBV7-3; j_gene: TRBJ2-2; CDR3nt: TGTGCCAGCAGCCAGGGACTAGCGAGTACCGGGGAGCTGTTTTTT; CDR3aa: CASSQGLASTGELFF
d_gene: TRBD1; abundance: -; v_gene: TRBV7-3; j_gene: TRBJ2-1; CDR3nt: TGTGCCAGCAGGCGAAAGCGTAGGGACAGATCTTACAATGAGCAGTTCTTC; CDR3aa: CASRRKRRDRSYNEQFF
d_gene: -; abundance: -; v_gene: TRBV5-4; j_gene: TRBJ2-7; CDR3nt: TGTGCCAGCAGCTTGTCTTCAGGCTTCTACGAGCAGTACTTC; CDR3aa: CASSLSSGFYEQYF
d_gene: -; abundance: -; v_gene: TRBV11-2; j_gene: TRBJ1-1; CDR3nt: TGTGCCAGCAGCTTAGTCGGCGGGAACACTGAAGCTTTCTTT; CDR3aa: CASSLVGGNTEAFF
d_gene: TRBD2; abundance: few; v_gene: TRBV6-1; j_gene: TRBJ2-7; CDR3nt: TGTGCCAGCAGTGCCCGGACTAGCGGGCCCTACGAGCAGTACTTC; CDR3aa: CASSARTSGPYEQYF
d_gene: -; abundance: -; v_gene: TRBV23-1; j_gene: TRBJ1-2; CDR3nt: TGCGCCAGCAGTCAAAAGGCGATGGTCCCAGGTGGCGATGGCTACACCTTC; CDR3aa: CASSQKAMVPGGDGYTF
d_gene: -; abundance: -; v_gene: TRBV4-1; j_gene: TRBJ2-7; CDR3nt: TGCGCCAGCAGCCTGTCCTCCGGGAACAACTACGAGCAGTACTTC; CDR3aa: CASSLSSGNNYEQYF
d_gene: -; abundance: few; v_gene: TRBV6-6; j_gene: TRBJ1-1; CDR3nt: TGTGCCAGCACCTTCTCCCCAGGGGTGAACACTGAAGCTTTCTTT; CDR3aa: CASTFSPGVNTEAFF
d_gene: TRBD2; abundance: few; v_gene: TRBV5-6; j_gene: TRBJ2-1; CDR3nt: TGTGCCAGCAGCCCGGGAGGTGAGCAGTTCTTC; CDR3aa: CASSPGGEQFF